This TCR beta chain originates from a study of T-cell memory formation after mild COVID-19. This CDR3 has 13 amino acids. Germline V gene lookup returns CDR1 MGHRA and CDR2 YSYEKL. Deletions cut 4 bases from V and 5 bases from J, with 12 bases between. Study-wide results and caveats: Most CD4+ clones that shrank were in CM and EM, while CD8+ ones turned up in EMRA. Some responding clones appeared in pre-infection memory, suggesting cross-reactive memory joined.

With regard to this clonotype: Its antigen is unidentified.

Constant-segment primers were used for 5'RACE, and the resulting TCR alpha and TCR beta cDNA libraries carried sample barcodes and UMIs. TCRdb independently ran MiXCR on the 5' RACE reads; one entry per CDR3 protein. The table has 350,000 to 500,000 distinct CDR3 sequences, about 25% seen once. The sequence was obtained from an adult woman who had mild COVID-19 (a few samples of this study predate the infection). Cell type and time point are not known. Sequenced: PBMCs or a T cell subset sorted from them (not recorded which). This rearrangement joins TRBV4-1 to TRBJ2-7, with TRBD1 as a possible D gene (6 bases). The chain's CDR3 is CASSPIRGNEQYF. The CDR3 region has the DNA TGCGCCAGCAGCCCGATCAGGGGTAACGAGCAGTACTTC.